A selection of T cell receptor beta chains follows, all from one sample in a study of T cells in Graves' hyperthyroidism and ophthalmopathy. Using its own MiXCR run on the multiplex PCR reads, TCRdb lists one record per CDR3 protein. Of approximately 380,000 distinct CDR3 sequences in the sample, around 18% were seen once. The sequencing input was blood. These receptors all come from a young man with Graves' ophthalmopathy. Both conserved end residues are part of each CDR3. A D gene is named only where the DNA matches it firmly. The size entry is marked missing in some rows and otherwise reads once, few, many or a size class.

many	TRBV6-1	TRBD2	TRBJ2-5	CASSEAIPGLADQETQYF	TGTGCCAGCAGTGAAGCCATACCGGGACTAGCGGACCAAGAGACCCAGTACTTC
many	TRBV2	TRBD2	TRBJ2-1	CASRRKTSGDNEQFF	TGTGCCAGCAGACGGAAAACTAGCGGGGACAATGAGCAGTTCTTC
many	TRBV12-3/TRBV12-4	.	TRBJ2-1	CASSLSVSYNEQFF	TGTGCCAGCAGCCTCAGCGTCTCCTACAATGAGCAGTTCTTC
many	TRBV29-1	.	TRBJ1-4	CSVGNPGGAANEKLFF	TGCAGCGTTGGGAACCCGGGGGGCGCGGCTAATGAAAAACTGTTTTTT
.	TRBV6-1	.	TRBJ1-5	CASSGSGQPQHF	TGTGCCAGCTCGGGTTCCGGTCAGCCCCAGCATTTT
.	TRBV6-5	TRBD2	TRBJ2-3	CASSWRGGGTDTQYF	TGTGCCAGCAGTTGGCGGGGGGGTGGCACAGATACGCAGTATTTT
many	TRBV5-1	.	TRBJ2-7	CASSLQDSYEQYF	TGCGCCAGCAGCTTGCAGGACAGTTACGAGCAGTACTTC
.	TRBV14	.	TRBJ2-7	CASRDLQSSYEQYF	TGCGCCAGCAGGGACTTACAGAGTTCCTACGAGCAGTACTTC
.	TRBV9	TRBD1	TRBJ2-1	CASSTWDRGRGSEQFF	TGTGCCAGCAGCACGTGGGACAGGGGGCGAGGGTCTGAGCAGTTCTTC
few	TRBV18	TRBD1	TRBJ1-2	CASSPGTGLSLDGYTF	TGTGCCAGCTCACCAGGGACAGGACTGTCCCTAGATGGCTACACCTTC
few	TRBV18	.	TRBJ1-5	CASRGGAGQPQHF	TGTGCCAGCCGGGGCGGCGCAGGGCAGCCCCAGCATTTT
many	TRBV14	.	TRBJ2-7	CASSPVGGYEQYF	TGTGCCAGCAGTCCGGTGGGGGGTTACGAGCAGTACTTC
.	TRBV5-1	.	TRBJ2-2	CASSLEGGTRAGELFF	TGCGCCAGCAGCTTGGAAGGGGGGACACGGGCCGGGGAGCTGTTTTTT
many	TRBV27	.	TRBJ1-5	CASSSPGTGSNQPQHF	TGTGCCAGCAGTTCCCCAGGGACGGGCTCCAATCAGCCCCAGCATTTT
many	TRBV6-4	TRBD2	TRBJ2-3	CASSDSAGGSTDTQYF	TGTGCCAGCAGTGACTCTGCGGGGGGGAGCACAGATACGCAGTATTTT
many	TRBV16	TRBD1	TRBJ1-1	CASSQRTGWTTEAFF	TGTGCCAGCAGCCAAAGGACAGGGTGGACCACTGAAGCTTTCTTT
.	TRBV5-1	.	TRBJ1-1	CASSLAAISNTEAFF	TGCGCCAGCAGCTTGGCCGCGATTTCGAACACTGAAGCTTTCTTT
many	TRBV7-9	.	TRBJ1-5	CASSFSPPGRVAGQPQHF	TGTGCCAGCAGCTTCTCCCCCCCGGGACGGGTCGCCGGTCAGCCCCAGCATTTT
many	TRBV11-2	.	TRBJ1-2	CASRPGGRGVWFYGYTF	TGTGCCAGCAGGCCGGGGGGGCGAGGAGTTTGGTTTTATGGCTACACCTTC
few	TRBV20-1	.	TRBJ1-4	CSASPGVGEKLFF	TGCAGTGCTAGTCCGGGGGTGGGTGAAAAACTGTTTTTT
.	TRBV11-2	.	TRBJ1-4	CASRTWGGNEKLFF	TGTGCCAGCAGAACGTGGGGGGGCAATGAAAAACTGTTTTTT
.	TRBV6-1	.	TRBJ1-5	CASSETGDLPQHF	TGTGCCAGCAGTGAAACGGGGGACCTGCCCCAGCATTTT
many	TRBV7-2	TRBD1	TRBJ2-3	CASSRIGQATDTQYF	TGTGCCAGCAGCCGAATCGGACAGGCCACAGATACGCAGTATTTT
many	TRBV7-2	.	TRBJ1-1	CASSLQGGNTEAFF	TGTGCCAGCAGTTTACAGGGCGGGAACACTGAAGCTTTCTTT
.	TRBV19	.	TRBJ2-2	CASSNRVLNTGELFF	TGTGCCAGTAGCAACCGGGTTCTAAACACCGGGGAGCTGTTTTTT
.	TRBV20-1	.	TRBJ2-3	CSAWVGRSYTDTQYF	TGCAGTGCGTGGGTGGGTAGGTCATACACAGATACGCAGTATTTT
.	TRBV12-3/TRBV12-4	TRBD1	TRBJ1-2	CASNTGQGVGYTF	TGTGCCAGCAATACCGGACAGGGGGTTGGCTACACCTTC
many	TRBV28	.	TRBJ2-7	CASSRPRDTYEQYF	TGTGCCAGCAGTCGCCCTAGGGACACCTACGAGCAGTACTTC
.	TRBV10-3	.	TRBJ2-3	CAISESVSTDTQYF	TGTGCCATCAGTGAGTCGGTCAGCACAGATACGCAGTATTTT
.	TRBV5-4	TRBD1	TRBJ1-2	CASRLLTGDPGYTF	TGTGCCAGCAGACTTCTCACAGGGGACCCTGGCTACACCTTC
few	TRBV27	.	TRBJ1-3	CASSLSSGGSGNTIYF	TGTGCCAGCAGTTTATCATCTGGCGGGTCCGGAAACACCATATATTTT
few	TRBV10-3	TRBD1	TRBJ2-7	CAISQGEYEQYF	TGTGCCATCAGCCAGGGGGAGTACGAGCAGTACTTC
few	TRBV5-1	.	TRBJ2-2	CASSPLDSPGTGELFF	TGCGCCAGCAGCCCCCTTGACAGCCCAGGCACCGGGGAGCTGTTTTTT
.	TRBV6-1	TRBD1	TRBJ1-2	CASSYLRDRGKRNGYTF	TGTGCCAGCAGTTACCTCCGAGACAGGGGGAAGAGGAATGGCTACACCTTC
many	TRBV20-1	TRBD1	TRBJ1-5	CSARIPGQLNQPQHF	TGCAGTGCTAGAATACCGGGACAGCTTAATCAGCCCCAGCATTTT
many	TRBV20-1	.	TRBJ2-7	CSAKDRSLVNSYEQYF	TGCAGTGCTAAAGACAGATCACTCGTAAACTCCTACGAGCAGTACTTC
.	TRBV19	.	TRBJ1-3	CASSTSTGIYGNTIYF	TGTGCCAGTAGTACCTCCACGGGAATTTATGGAAACACCATATATTTT
few	TRBV12-3/TRBV12-4	TRBD1	TRBJ1-4	CASSRQGGSEKLFF	TGTGCCAGCAGCAGACAGGGCGGGTCCGAAAAACTGTTTTTT
many	TRBV5-1	TRBD1	TRBJ2-7	CASSWTGAGNEQYF	TGCGCCAGCAGCTGGACAGGGGCGGGGAACGAGCAGTACTTC
few	TRBV15	TRBD1	TRBJ1-3	CATSKGTGGNTIYF	TGTGCCACCAGCAAAGGGACAGGCGGAAACACCATATATTTT
many	TRBV2	.	TRBJ1-3	CASSEGGNTIYF	TGTGCCAGCAGTGAAGGGGGAAACACCATATATTTT
few	TRBV7-9	.	TRBJ1-1	CASSLAWGGNTEAFF	TGTGCCAGCAGCTTAGCTTGGGGGGGGAACACTGAAGCTTTCTTT
many	TRBV12-3/TRBV12-4	.	TRBJ1-1	CASSLYRNTEAFF	TGTGCCAGCAGTTTATACAGGAACACTGAAGCTTTCTTT
few	TRBV29-1	.	TRBJ1-1	CSVGKTVNTEAFF	TGCAGCGTAGGGAAGACGGTGAACACTGAAGCTTTCTTT
many	TRBV7-9	.	TRBJ1-1	CASSLWGATEAFF	TGTGCCAGCAGCTTATGGGGGGCTACTGAAGCTTTCTTT
.	TRBV20-1	TRBD2	TRBJ2-5	CSAREGGGAQETQYF	TGCAGTGCTAGAGAAGGCGGGGGGGCCCAAGAGACCCAGTACTTC
many	TRBV7-2	TRBD1	TRBJ1-2	CASSLVGTGENYGYTF	TGTGCCAGCAGCTTAGTCGGGACAGGGGAAAACTATGGCTACACCTTC
.	TRBV10-2	TRBD2	TRBJ2-5	CASRLGGGETQYF	TGCGCCAGCAGGCTGGGGGGGGGAGAGACCCAGTACTTC
.	TRBV15	TRBD1	TRBJ2-5	CATSRGDRGQETQYF	TGTGCCACCAGCAGGGGGGACAGGGGACAAGAGACCCAGTACTTC
many	TRBV6-5	.	TRBJ1-1	CASSYSAMNTEAFF	TGTGCCAGCAGTTACTCGGCGATGAACACTGAAGCTTTCTTT
few	TRBV6-1	.	TRBJ2-7	CASSEVGDGTYEQYF	TGTGCCAGCAGTGAAGTGGGGGACGGCACCTACGAGCAGTACTTC
many	TRBV9	.	TRBJ2-2	CASSVRDRNTGELFF	TGTGCCAGCAGCGTCCGGGACCGGAACACCGGGGAGCTGTTTTTT
many	TRBV11-2	.	TRBJ2-7	CASSLDGLASYEQYF	TGTGCCAGCAGCTTAGATGGGCTCGCCTCCTACGAGCAGTACTTC
.	TRBV3-1	.	TRBJ2-2	CASTPVSLTGELFF	TGTGCCAGCACCCCGGTCAGCCTCACCGGGGAGCTGTTTTTT
many	TRBV5-1	TRBD1	TRBJ2-7	CASSLDLDRGLYEQYF	TGCGCCAGCAGCCTCGACTTGGACAGGGGGCTCTACGAGCAGTACTTC
.	TRBV13	.	TRBJ1-2	CASSLAQGSGYTF	TGTGCCAGCAGCTTAGCTCAGGGAAGTGGCTACACCTTC
few	TRBV18	TRBD2	TRBJ2-7	CASSPGRGSPYEQYF	TGTGCCAGCTCACCGGGGCGGGGGTCCCCCTACGAGCAGTACTTC